The T cell receptor (beta chain) described here comes from a study of beta chain features in type 1 diabetes. Whole-study findings and limits: There were fewer insertions and more deletions at the VDJ junctions of type 1 diabetes patients. Moderate but significant shortening of TCRB CDR3s was recorded in all four CD4+ subsets from Type 1 diabetes patients.

Investigators reverse transcribed all isolated RNA, so they sequenced expressed TCRB transcripts. Assay: immunoSEQ multiplex PCR; the TCRdb copy retains only in-frame clones and omits some. Of over 600,000 clones listed, around 12% are singletons. This clone came up a few times. Its antigen is not identified. The germline gives CDR1 GTSNPN, CDR2 SVGIG (reference sequence). The length of the CDR3 is 13 residues. V was clipped by 3 bases and J by 10 bases, with 18 bases between them. Material: naive CD4+ T cells from blood. The source of this sequence is a man aged 25 to 45 with type 1 diabetes. The rearrangement links TRBV30 to TRBJ1-2; D is unresolved. CDR3 coding DNA: TGTGCCTGGAGGTCACAAAAGGGAACGGCCTACACCTTC. This codes for CAWRSQKGTAYTF. The full variable domain, with the rest looked up from reference TRBV30 and TRBJ1-2, is SQTIHQWPATLVQPVGSPLSLECTVEGTSNPNLYWYRQAAGRGLQLLFYSVGIGQISSEVPQNLSASRPQDRQFILSSKKLLLSDSGFYLCAWRSQKGTAYTFGSGTRLTVV.